This T cell receptor beta chain stems from a study of blood T cell repertoires in COVID-19. The wider study: T cells, B-cell-depleted T cells, or PBMCs supplied cDNA or gDNA.

Source study methods: Amplified reference gene primers provided the basis for estimating nucleated cell counts. Method: immunoSEQ multiplex PCR; TCRdb's copy keeps in-frame clones and lacks some. That table gives V, J and clone size, and the DNA gave D and trimming. Of around 260,000 clones listed, roughly 90% are singletons. V lost 4 bases, J lost 7 bases, and 4 bases stayed unmatched. The CDR3 has 15 residues. Looked up from germline, CDR1 is LGHDT and CDR2 is YNNKEL (reference sequence). This receptor was identified in a man in his 60s who had recovered from COVID-19. The material sequenced was peripheral blood. V usage is TRBV3-1 (or the pseudogene TRBV3-2) and J usage is TRBJ2-1; 13 nucleotides match TRBD2. Written as DNA, the CDR3 is TGTGCCAGCAGCCGAGGACTAGCGGGGGAGAATGAGCAGTTCTTC. It specifies CASSRGLAGENEQFF.